This TCR beta chain was recovered during a study of T cell responses to AZD1222 COVID-19 vaccine. Overall study results and limits: There were repertoire samples only from the period after the peak T cell response.

A note on this clone: Its target is unknown.

Trimming removed 2 bases at V and 4 bases at J, with 9 bases between. Germline V gene data show CDR1 as SNHLY and CDR2 as FYNNEI. The CDR3 length is 14 residues. Profiling relied on immunoSEQ multiplex PCR, and the TCRdb table lists in-frame clones only, not all of them. The sample consists of some 74,000 clones, roughly nine tenths of them appearing once. This specimen was peripheral blood, taken 28 days after the second AZD1222 dose. This TCR was recovered from an adult who received the AZD1222 COVID-19 vaccine. The V gene is TRBV2, the J gene TRBJ2-1; no clear D. The CDR3 spells CASSESGVYNEQFF. For the CDR3, the DNA is TGTGCCAGCAGTGAATCAGGTGTTTACAATGAGCAGTTCTTC.